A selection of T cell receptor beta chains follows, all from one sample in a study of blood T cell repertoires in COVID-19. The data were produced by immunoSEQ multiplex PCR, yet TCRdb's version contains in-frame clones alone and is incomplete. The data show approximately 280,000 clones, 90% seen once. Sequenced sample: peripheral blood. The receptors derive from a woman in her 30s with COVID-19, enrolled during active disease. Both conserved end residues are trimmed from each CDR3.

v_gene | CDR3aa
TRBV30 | AWSVVSEGNSPLH
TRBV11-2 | ASSSGGGATYEQY
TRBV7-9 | ASSLLVVDWHSNEQF
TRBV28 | ASSFPSSGGGSEQY
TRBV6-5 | ASRRVGQLYGYT
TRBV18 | ASSPSEGAHQPQH
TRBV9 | ASSRGTSWEQY
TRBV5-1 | ASSPGTKRQETQY
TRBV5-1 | ASSLGPLAGVDTQY
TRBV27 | ASSLDRRSYEQY
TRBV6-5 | ASSLTSGRGNEQF